This T cell receptor beta chain is from a study of blood T cell repertoires in COVID-19. Overall study context: The study drew acute and convalescent COVID-19 samples from the United States, Italy and Spain. T cells, B-cell-depleted T cells, or PBMCs provided the cDNA or gDNA that served as material.

Data came from immunoSEQ multiplex PCR; TCRdb stores just in-frame clones and leaves some out. Of about 140,000 clones listed, around 80% were seen once; the top ten hold roughly 2%. CDR3 length: 17 amino acids. The V gene end was trimmed by 3 bases and the J gene end by 5 bases; junction bases not matched to a gene: 12. Looked up from germline, CDR1 is SGHRS and CDR2 is YFSETQ. This receptor was obtained from a woman aged 55-75 years with acute or convalescent COVID-19. This chain links TRBV5-1 with TRBJ1-2; TRBD1 matches 11 bases. The material sequenced was peripheral blood. The CDR3 is CASSSRPRTGGSYGYTF. The CDR3 DNA is TGCGCCAGCAGCTCCCGACCCAGGACAGGGGGCTCATATGGCTACACCTTC.